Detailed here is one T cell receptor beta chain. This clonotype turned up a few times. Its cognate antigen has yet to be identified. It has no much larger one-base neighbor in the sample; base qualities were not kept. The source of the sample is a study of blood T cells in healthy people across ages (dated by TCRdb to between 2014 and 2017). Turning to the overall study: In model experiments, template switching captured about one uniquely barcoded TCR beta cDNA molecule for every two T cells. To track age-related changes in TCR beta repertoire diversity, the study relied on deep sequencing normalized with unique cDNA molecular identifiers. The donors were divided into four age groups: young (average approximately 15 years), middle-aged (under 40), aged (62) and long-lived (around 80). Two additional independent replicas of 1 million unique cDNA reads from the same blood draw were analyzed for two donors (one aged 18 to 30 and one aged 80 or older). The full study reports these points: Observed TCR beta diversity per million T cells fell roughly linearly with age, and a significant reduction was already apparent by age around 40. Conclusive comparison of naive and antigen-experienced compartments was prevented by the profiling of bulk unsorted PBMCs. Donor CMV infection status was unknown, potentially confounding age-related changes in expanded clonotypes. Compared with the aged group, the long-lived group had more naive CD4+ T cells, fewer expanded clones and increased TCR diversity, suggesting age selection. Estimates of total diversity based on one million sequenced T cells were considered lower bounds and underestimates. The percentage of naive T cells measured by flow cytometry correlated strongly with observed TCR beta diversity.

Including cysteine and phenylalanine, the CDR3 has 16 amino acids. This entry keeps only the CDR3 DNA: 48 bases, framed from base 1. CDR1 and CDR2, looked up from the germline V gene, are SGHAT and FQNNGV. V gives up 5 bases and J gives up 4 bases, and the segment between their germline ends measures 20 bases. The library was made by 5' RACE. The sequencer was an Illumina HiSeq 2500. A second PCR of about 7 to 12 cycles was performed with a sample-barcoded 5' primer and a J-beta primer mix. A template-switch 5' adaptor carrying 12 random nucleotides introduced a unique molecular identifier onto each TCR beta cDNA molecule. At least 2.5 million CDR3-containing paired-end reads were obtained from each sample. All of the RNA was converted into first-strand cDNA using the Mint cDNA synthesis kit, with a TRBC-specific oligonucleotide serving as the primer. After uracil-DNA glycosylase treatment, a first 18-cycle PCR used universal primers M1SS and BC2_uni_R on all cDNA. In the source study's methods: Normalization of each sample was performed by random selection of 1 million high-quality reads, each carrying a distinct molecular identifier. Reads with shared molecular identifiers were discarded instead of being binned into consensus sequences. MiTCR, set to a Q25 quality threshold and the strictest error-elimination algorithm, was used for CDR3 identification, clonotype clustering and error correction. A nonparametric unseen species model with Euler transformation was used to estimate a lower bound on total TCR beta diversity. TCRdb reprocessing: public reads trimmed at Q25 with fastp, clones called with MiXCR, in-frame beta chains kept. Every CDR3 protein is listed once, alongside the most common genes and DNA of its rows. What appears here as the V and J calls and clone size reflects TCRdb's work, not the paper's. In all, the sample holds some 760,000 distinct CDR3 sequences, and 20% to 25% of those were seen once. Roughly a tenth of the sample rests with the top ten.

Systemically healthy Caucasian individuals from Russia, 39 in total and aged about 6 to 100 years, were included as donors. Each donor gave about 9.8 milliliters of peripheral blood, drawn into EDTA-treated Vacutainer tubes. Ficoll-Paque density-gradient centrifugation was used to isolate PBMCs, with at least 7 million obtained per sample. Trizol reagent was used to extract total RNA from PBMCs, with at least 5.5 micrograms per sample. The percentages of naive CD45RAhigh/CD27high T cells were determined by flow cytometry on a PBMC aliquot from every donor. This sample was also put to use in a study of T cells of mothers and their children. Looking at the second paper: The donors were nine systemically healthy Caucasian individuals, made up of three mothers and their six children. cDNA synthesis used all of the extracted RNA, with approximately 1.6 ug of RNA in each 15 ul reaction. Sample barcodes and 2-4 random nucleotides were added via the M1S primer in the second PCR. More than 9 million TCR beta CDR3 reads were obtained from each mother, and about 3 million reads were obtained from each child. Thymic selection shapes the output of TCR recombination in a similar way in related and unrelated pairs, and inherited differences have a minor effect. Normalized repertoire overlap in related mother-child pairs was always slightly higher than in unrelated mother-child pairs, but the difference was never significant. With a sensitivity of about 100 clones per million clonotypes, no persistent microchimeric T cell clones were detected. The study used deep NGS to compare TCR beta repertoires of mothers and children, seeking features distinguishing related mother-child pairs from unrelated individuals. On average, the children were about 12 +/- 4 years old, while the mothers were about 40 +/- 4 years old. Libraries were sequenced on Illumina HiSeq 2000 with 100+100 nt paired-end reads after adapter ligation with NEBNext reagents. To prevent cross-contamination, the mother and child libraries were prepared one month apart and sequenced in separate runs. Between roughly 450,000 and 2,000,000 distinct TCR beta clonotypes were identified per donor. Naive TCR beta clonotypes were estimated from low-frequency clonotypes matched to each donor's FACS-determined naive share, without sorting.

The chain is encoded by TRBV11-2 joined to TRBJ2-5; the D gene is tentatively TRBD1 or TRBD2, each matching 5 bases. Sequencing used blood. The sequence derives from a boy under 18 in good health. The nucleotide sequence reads TGTGCCAGCAGCCCGGGTGTCAAGCGGACACGAGAGACCCAGTACTTC. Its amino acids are CASSPGVKRTRETQYF.